The present T cell receptor (beta chain) was sequenced within a study of T cell responses to AZD1222 COVID-19 vaccine. Using immunoSEQ multiplex PCR, the repertoire was profiled, and TCRdb retains in-frame clones only, with some absent. The sample records 150,000 to 200,000 clones, roughly 92% being singletons. Study-level points and caveats: Recipients of AZD1222 seropositive at baseline numbered only 6 or 7. Repertoire samples came only from after the peak T cell response.

With regard to this clone: Antigen unknown.

Germline V gene sequence: CDR1 MDHEN, CDR2 SYDVKM. Trimming took off 7 bases at V and 7 bases at J, with 16 bases between the two ends. The CDR3 has 14 amino acids. The sequenced sample was peripheral blood, obtained on day 0 of AZD1222 vaccination. The TCR comes from an adult in good health. This sequence joins TRBV28 and TRBJ1-4; tentatively, D is TRBD1 (6 bases). This chain's CDR3 is CASNPGHQVEKLFF. CDR3 sequence (DNA): TGTGCCAGCAACCCGGGACATCAGGTTGAAAAACTGTTTTTT. Combining the CDR3 with reference TRBV28 and TRBJ1-4 gives the whole variable domain DVKVTQSSRYLVKRTGEKVFLECVQDMDHENMFWYRQDPGLGLRLIYFSYDVKMKEKGDIPEGYSVSREKKERFSLILESASTNQTSMYLCASNPGHQVEKLFFGSGTQLSVL.